Detailed here is one TCR beta chain. What it recognizes is unknown. The data stem from a study of T cell responses to AZD1222 COVID-19 vaccine. TCRdb's table, derived via immunoSEQ multiplex PCR, lists solely in-frame clones and lacks some. The sample contains roughly 170,000 clones, about 92% of which appear only once. Findings and limits, study-wide: A reported finding is that nearly half of spike-specific TCRs target unmutated variant regions.

The CDR3 is 16 residues long. The germline V gene encodes CDR1 SQVTM and CDR2 ANQGSEA. V lost 0 bases to trimming and J lost 4 bases, with 18 bases between them. The source of this sequence is an adult in good health. The material was peripheral blood, obtained on day 0 of AZD1222 vaccination. The chain couples TRBV29-1 to TRBJ1-2; D might be TRBD1 (6 bases). Here the CDR3 reads CSVEDLGGLLPYGYTF. The CDR3 nucleotides are TGCAGCGTTGAAGATCTCGGGGGCCTCCTCCCCTATGGCTACACCTTC.